This T cell receptor (beta chain) was sequenced during a study of cytomegalovirus exposure and HLA in healthy donors. Germline V gives CDR1 SGHVS, CDR2 FQNEAQ. This CDR3 is 14 amino acids long. V dropped 2 bases and J dropped 0 bases, with 8 bases sitting between them. Amplification used 60 Vbeta primers and 13 Jbeta primers. The repertoire was sequenced with immunoSEQ multiplex PCR; TCRdb's copy has only in-frame clones and lacks some. The sample includes some 180,000 clones, about 90% of them seen just once. Material: PBMCs. The clonotype comes from a girl less than two years old in good health and CMV-seronegative. This chain links TRBV7-8 with TRBJ2-7, with D tentatively TRBD1 (6 bases). CDR3 coding DNA: TGTGCCAGCAGCTTAAGGGACAACTCCTACGAGCAGTACTTC. Translated: CASSLRDNSYEQYF.